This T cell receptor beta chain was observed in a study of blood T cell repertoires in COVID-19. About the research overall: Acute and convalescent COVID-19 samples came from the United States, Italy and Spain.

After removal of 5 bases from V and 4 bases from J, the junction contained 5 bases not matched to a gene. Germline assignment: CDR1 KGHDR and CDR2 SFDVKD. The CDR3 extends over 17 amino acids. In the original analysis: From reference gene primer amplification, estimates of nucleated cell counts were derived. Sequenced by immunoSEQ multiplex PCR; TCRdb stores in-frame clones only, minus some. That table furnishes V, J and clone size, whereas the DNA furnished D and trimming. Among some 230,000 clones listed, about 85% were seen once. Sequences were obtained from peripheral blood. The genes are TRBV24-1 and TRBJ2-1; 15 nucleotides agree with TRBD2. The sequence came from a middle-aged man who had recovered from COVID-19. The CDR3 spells CATSGTSGGERYNEQFF. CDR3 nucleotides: TGTGCCACCAGTGGGACTAGCGGGGGGGAACGGTACAATGAGCAGTTCTTC.